Following are 6 T cell receptor beta chains from one sample sequenced in a study of T cells in localized non-small cell lung cancer (TCRdb year 2020). The receptor library was made with the immunoSEQ multiplex PCR assay. TCRdb stores this immuneACCESS table with in-frame sequences only. Part of the clones is absent; in the studies checked, under half of the shortfall reflects unresolved V genes, and no reason is known for the rest. A total of 34,000 or so clones appear in this sample, 93% of them only once. The leading ten clones occupy approximately 7.9% of the sample. The material sequenced was peripheral blood, taken before any cancer treatment. Every receptor here comes from a female donor over 55 with stage I lung adenocarcinoma.

This clone was detected once. This rearrangement joins TRBV18 to TRBJ1-3; TRBD1 matches 10 bases. V lost 2 bases, J lost 4 bases, and 5 bases stayed unmatched. The CDR3 totals 16 residues. The germline V gene has CDR1 KGHSH and CDR2 LQKENI. The CDR3 loop reads CASSPTTGGRGNTIYF. The CDR3 region has the DNA TGTGCCAGCTCACCAACGACAGGGGGCAGGGGAAACACCATATATTTT.

The chain employs TRBV18 and TRBJ2-2; D ambiguous. The CDR3 is made up of 14 amino acids. The germline V gene encodes CDR1 KGHSH and CDR2 LQKENI. Trimming pared 2 bases from V and 4 bases from J, leaving 8 bases between. The CDR3 bases are TGTGCCAGCTCACCAAAAAGCCGCACCGGGGAGCTGTTTTTT. This codes for CASSPKSRTGELFF.

The gene calls are TRBV28 and TRBJ1-2, with D hard to call. V was trimmed by 3 bases and J by 10 bases, leaving 15 bases between them. This CDR3 comprises 13 residues. Germline CDR1 reads MDHEN; CDR2 reads SYDVKM. The CDR3 sequence is CASSLGPALDYTF. The DNA of the CDR3 is TGTGCCAGCAGTTTGGGTCCCGCCCTAGACTACACCTTC.

This rearrangement joins TRBV7-9 to TRBJ1-1; TRBD1 is a possible D gene (5 bases). The CDR3 contains 11 residues. Between the trimmed V and J ends, which lost 5 bases and 8 bases, there was a span of 9 bases. Germline V gene data show CDR1 as SEHNR and CDR2 as FQNEAQ (reference sequence). CDR3 nucleotides: TGTGCCAGCAGCCACCGGGGGGAAGCTTTCTTT. Translated, it gives CASSHRGEAFF.

The chain carries TRBV7-8 and TRBJ2-5; 8 nucleotides line up with TRBD2. TRBJ2-7 explains the end of the DNA better; the J call may be wrong. The germline gives CDR1 SGHVS, CDR2 FQNEAQ. The CDR3 has 15 amino acids. For the CDR3, the DNA is TGTGCCAGCAGCTTAGGGGCGGGGGGATTCTACGAGCAGTACTTC. Amino acid sequence: CASSLGAGGFYEQYF.

The chain has TRBV11-2 and TRBJ1-1; D remains ambiguous. Germline CDR1 reads SGHAT; CDR2 reads FQNNGV. CDR3 length: 14 residues. Trimming took 0 bases from V and 1 from J, leaving 6 bases between them. The CDR3: CASSLDRQNTEAFF. As DNA, the CDR3 is TGTGCCAGCAGCTTAGATCGGCAGAACACTGAAGCTTTCTTT.